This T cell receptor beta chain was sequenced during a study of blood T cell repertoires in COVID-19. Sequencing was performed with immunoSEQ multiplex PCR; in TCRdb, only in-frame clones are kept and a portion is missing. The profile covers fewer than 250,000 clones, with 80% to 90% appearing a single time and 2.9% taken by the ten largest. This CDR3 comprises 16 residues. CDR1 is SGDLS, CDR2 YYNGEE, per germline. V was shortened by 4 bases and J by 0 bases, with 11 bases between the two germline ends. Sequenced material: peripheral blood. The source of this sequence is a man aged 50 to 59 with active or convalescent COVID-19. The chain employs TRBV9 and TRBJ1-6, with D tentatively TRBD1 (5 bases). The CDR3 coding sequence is TGTGCCAGCAGCTCCCGACAGCTCTCCTATAATTCACCCCTCCACTTT. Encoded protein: CASSSRQLSYNSPLHF.